Sequencing of this T cell receptor beta chain was carried out in a study of blood T cell repertoires in COVID-19. Trimming left V 4 bases short and J 2 bases short, with 8 bases between. CDR1 LGHDT and CDR2 YNNKEL come from the germline V gene (reference sequence). The CDR3 covers 13 residues. TCRdb's copy holds only in-frame clones and misses some; the assay was immunoSEQ multiplex PCR. The sample lists roughly 180,000 clones; roughly 88% were seen once. The TCR comes from an elderly man with COVID-19, enrolled during active disease. Sample: peripheral blood. V gene TRBV3-1 (or the pseudogene TRBV3-2) combines with J gene TRBJ1-1; D is perhaps TRBD1 (5 bases). For the CDR3, the DNA is TGTGCCAGCAGCCGACAGTCTAACACTGAAGCTTTCTTT. Amino acid sequence: CASSRQSNTEAFF.